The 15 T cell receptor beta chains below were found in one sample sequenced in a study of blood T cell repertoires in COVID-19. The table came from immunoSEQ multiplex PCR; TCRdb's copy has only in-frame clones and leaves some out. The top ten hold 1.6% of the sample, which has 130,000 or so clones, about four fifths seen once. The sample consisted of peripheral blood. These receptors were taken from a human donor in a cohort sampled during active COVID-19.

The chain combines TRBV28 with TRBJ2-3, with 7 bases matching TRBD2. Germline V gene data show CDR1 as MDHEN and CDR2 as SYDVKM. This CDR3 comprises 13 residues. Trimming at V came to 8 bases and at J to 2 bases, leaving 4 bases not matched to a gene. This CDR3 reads CASGLGHTDTQYF. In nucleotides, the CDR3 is TGTGCCAGCGGACTAGGCCACACAGATACGCAGTATTTT.

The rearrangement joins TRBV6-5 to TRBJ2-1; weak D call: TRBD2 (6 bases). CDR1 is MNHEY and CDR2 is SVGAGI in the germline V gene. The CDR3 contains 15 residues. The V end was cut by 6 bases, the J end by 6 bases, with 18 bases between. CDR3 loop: CASSRPGGTANEQFF. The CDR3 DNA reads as TGTGCCAGCAGCCGTCCTGGGGGGACCGCCAATGAGCAGTTCTTC.

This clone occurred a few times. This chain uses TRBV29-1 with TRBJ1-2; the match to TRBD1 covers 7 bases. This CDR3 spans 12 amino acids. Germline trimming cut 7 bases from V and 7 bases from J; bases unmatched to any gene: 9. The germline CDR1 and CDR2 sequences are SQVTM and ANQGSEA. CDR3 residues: CSAVTGQAGYTF. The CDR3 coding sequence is TGCAGCGCTGTGACAGGGCAGGCTGGCTACACCTTC.

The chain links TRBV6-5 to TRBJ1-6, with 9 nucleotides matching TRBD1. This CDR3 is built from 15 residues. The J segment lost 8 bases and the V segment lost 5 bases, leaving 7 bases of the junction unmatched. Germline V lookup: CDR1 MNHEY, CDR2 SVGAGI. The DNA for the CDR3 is TGTGCCAGCAGTCGGGACAGGGCGAGAGATTCACCCCTCCACTTT. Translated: CASSRDRARDSPLHF.

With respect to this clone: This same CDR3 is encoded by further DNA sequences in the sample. The chain's CDR3 is CSVGGQGTGELFF. In DNA, the CDR3 is TGCAGCGTTGGGGGGCAGGGTACCGGGGAGCTGTTTTTT. The genes are TRBV29-1 and TRBJ2-2, with D possibly matching TRBD1 (6 bases). The CDR3 extends over 13 amino acids. V dropped 4 bases and J dropped 5 bases, with 11 bases sitting between them. Germline V gene lookup returns CDR1 SQVTM and CDR2 ANQGSEA.

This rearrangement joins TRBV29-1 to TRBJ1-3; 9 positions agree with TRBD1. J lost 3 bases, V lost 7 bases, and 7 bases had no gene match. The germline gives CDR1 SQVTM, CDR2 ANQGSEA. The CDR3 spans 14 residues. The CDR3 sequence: CSATSGQGGNTIYF. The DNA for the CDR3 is TGCAGCGCTACATCGGGACAGGGTGGAAACACCATATATTTT.

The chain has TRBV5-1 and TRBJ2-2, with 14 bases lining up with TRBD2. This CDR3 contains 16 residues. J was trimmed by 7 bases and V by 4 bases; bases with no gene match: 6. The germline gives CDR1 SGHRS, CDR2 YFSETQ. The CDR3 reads CASSGPGTSGSGELFF. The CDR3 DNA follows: TGCGCCAGCAGCGGTCCCGGGACTAGCGGGAGCGGGGAGCTGTTTTTT.

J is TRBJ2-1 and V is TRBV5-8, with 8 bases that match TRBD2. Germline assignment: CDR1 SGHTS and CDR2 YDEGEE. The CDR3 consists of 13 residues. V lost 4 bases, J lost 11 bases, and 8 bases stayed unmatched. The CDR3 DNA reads TGTGCCAGCAGCCTGCCCGAGCGGGAGAAGCAGTTCTTC. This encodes CASSLPEREKQFF.

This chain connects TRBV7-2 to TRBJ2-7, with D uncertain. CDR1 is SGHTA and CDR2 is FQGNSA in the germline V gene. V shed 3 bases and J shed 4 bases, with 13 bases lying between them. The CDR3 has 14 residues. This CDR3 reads CASSLTGYLYEQYF. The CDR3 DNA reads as TGTGCCAGCAGCTTGACCGGGTATCTTTACGAGCAGTACTTC.

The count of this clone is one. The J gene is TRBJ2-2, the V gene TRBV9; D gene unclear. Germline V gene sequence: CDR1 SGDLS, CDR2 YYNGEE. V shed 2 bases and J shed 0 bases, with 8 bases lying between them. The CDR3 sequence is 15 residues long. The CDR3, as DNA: TGTGCCAGCAGCGTCCGGGTGACGAACACCGGGGAGCTGTTTTTT. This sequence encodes CASSVRVTNTGELFF.

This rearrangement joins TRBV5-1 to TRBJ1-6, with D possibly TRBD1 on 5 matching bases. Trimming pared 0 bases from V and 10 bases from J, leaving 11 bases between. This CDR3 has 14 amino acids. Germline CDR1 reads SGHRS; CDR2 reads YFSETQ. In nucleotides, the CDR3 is TGCGCCAGCAGCTTGGGGGGCGTCAACTCACCCCTCCACTTT. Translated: CASSLGGVNSPLHF.

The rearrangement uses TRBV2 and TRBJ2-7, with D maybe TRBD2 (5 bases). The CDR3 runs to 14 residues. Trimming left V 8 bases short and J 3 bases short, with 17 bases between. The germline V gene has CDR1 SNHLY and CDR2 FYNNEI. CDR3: CASSWTYQNYEQYF. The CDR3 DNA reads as TGTGCCAGCTCATGGACTTACCAGAACTACGAGCAGTACTTC.

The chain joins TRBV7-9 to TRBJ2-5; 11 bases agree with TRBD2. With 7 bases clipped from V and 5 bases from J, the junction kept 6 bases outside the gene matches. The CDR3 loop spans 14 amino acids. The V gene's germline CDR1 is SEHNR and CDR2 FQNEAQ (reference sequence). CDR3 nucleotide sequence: TGTGCCAGCACCACTACTAGCGGGAGTGAGACCCAGTACTTC. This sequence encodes CASTTTSGSETQYF.

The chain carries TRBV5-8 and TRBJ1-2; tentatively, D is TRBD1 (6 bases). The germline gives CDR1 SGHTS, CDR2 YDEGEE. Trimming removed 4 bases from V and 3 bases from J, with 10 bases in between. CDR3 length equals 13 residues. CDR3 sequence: CASSQTGYYGYTF. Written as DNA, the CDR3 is TGTGCCAGCAGCCAAACAGGGTACTATGGCTACACCTTC. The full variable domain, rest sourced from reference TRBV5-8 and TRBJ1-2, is EAGVTQSPTHLIKTRGQQATLRCSPISGHTSVYWYQQALGLGLQFLLWYDEGEERNRGNFPPRFSGRQFPNYSSELNVNALELEDSALYLCASSQTGYYGYTFGSGTRLTVV.

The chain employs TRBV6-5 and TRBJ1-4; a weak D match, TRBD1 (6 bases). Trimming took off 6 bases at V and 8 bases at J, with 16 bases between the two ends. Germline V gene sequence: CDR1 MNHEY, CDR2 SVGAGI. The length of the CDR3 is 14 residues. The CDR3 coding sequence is TGTGCCAGCAGGCAAGGGGGAAGGGGCGAAAAACTGTTTTTT. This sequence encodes CASRQGGRGEKLFF.